Below are 30 T cell receptor beta chains sequenced from a single sample in a study of cytomegalovirus exposure and HLA in healthy donors. Primers: 60 Vbeta forward and 13 Jbeta reverse. Here immunoSEQ multiplex PCR was the method, and the copy in TCRdb shows in-frame clones only, minus some. Here the sample spans over 150,000 clones, 84% being singletons. Sequencing input: PBMCs. All receptors derive from a boy aged 2-9 years in good health and CMV-seronegative.

This clone has only one observation. V usage is TRBV29-1 and J usage is TRBJ2-2; 10 bases fit TRBD1. The CDR3 is 13 amino acids. The germline V gene encodes CDR1 SQVTM and CDR2 ANQGSEA. J was trimmed by 11 bases and V by 7 bases; bases with no gene match: 10. This chain's CDR3 is CSGGTGDIGELFF. CDR3 in DNA: TGCAGCGGAGGGACAGGGGATATAGGAGAGCTGTTTTTT.

CDR3: CASSHPTRDPSYEQYF. CDR3 DNA: TGCGCCAGCAGCCATCCTACGCGGGACCCCTCCTACGAGCAGTACTTC. The V gene is TRBV4-1, the J gene TRBJ2-7; TRBD2 is a possible D gene (6 bases). The V and J ends lost 3 bases and 0 bases respectively, with 15 bases between them. Germline values: CDR1 MGHRA, CDR2 YSYEKL. The length of the CDR3 is 16 residues.

The V and J genes are TRBV9 and TRBJ2-7; 7 bases are shared with TRBD2. The J segment lost 2 bases and the V segment lost 0 bases, leaving 5 bases of the junction unmatched. CDR1 SGDLS and CDR2 YYNGEE come from the germline V gene. The CDR3 is 15 residues long. CDR3 nucleotides: TGTGCCAGCAGCGTAGAGGTCGGGAGGACCTACGAGCAGTACTTC. Encoded protein: CASSVEVGRTYEQYF. The full variable domain, in which reference TRBV9 and TRBJ2-7 provide the parts outside the CDR3, is DSGVTQTPKHLITATGQRVTLRCSPRSGDLSVYWYQQSLDQGLQFLIQYYNGEERAKGNILERFSAQQFPDLHSELNLSSLELGDSALYFCASSVEVGRTYEQYFGPGTRLTVT.

The rearrangement joins TRBV6-5 to TRBJ1-2, with 8 positions matching TRBD1. V was clipped by 0 bases and J by 7 bases; unmatched bases: 4. CDR1 MNHEY and CDR2 SVGAGI come from the germline V gene. CDR3 size: 14 residues. The CDR3 loop is CASSYSRTGSGYTF. CDR3 sequence (DNA): TGTGCCAGCAGTTACTCCCGGACAGGGTCTGGCTACACCTTC.

V gene TRBV18 combines with J gene TRBJ2-5; maybe TRBD2 (6 bases). Germline V CDR1 and CDR2: KGHSH, LQKENI. V shed 4 bases and J shed 11 bases, with 11 bases lying between them. The CDR3 totals 11 residues. The CDR3 is CASSLGGEQYF. DNA of the CDR3: TGTGCCAGCTCACTGGGCGGGGAGCAGTACTTC.

The chain links TRBV5-4 to TRBJ1-2; 9 bases are a match to TRBD1. The CDR3 sequence is 15 residues long. J lost 2 bases, V lost 0 bases, and 2 bases had no gene match. CDR1 and CDR2 (germline): SGHNT, YYREEE (reference sequence). The CDR3 nucleotides are TGTGCCAGCAGCTTGGCTGGACAGGGGAACTATGGCTACACCTTC. It encodes CASSLAGQGNYGYTF.

The chain joins TRBV9 to TRBJ2-2; D gene ambiguous. Germline V gene sequence: CDR1 SGDLS, CDR2 YYNGEE. The CDR3 has 13 amino acids. The ends were cut back, 3 bases at V and 6 bases at J, with 9 bases in the middle. The CDR3 reads CASSAGLAGELFF. As DNA, the CDR3 is TGTGCCAGCAGCGCCGGTTTGGCCGGGGAGCTGTTTTTT.

V usage is TRBV7-9 and J usage is TRBJ1-2; D might be TRBD1 (6 bases). The V gene's germline CDR1 is SEHNR and CDR2 FQNEAQ (reference sequence). V dropped 5 bases and J dropped 8 bases, with 15 bases sitting between them. CDR3 size: 13 residues. The CDR3 nucleotides are TGTGCCAGCAGCAAAGGGGGTGGGGAGGGCTACACCTTC. It translates to CASSKGGGEGYTF.

CDR3 DNA: TGCGCCAGCAGTGCTAGGAATAATGAAAAACTGTTTTTT. It is translated as CASSARNNEKLFF. This chain uses TRBV23-1 with TRBJ1-4; D is ambiguous. Being an ORF, TRBV23-1 has a function that is uncertain. Trimming stripped 5 bases from V and 4 bases from J, with 8 bases between. The CDR3 spans 13 residues.

This chain uses TRBV6-1 with TRBJ1-4; D perhaps matches TRBD1 (6 bases). The germline V and J ends were trimmed by 4 bases and 7 bases, with 16 bases remaining between them. Germline-derived CDR1 and CDR2 are MNHNS and SASEGT. The CDR3 runs to 15 residues. DNA for the CDR3: TGTGCCAGCAGTGTAACCGGGACAACCCGTGAAAAACTGTTTTTT. Translation gives CASSVTGTTREKLFF.

The V call is TRBV25-1, the J call TRBJ2-7; D is unclear. Germline V CDR1 and CDR2: MGHDK, SYGVNS. Between the trimmed V and J ends, which lost 3 bases and 10 bases, there was a span of 13 bases. The CDR3 is made up of 12 amino acids. In DNA, the CDR3 is TGTGCCAGCAGTGATGACTTGATTCGACAGTACTTC. This codes for CASSDDLIRQYF.

This rearrangement joins TRBV5-6 to TRBJ2-7; the D is unclear. V was clipped by 2 bases and J by 3 bases, with 12 bases between them. CDR1 and CDR2 (germline): SGHDT, YYEEEE. This CDR3 contains 14 residues. CDR3: CASSFGSTFYEQYF. The CDR3 DNA sequence: TGTGCCAGCAGCTTTGGGTCGACATTCTACGAGCAGTACTTC.

This clone showed up just a few times. The J gene is TRBJ1-2, the V gene TRBV7-9, with D possibly matching TRBD1 (5 bases). Germline values: CDR1 SEHNR, CDR2 FQNEAQ (reference sequence). Trimming pared 0 bases from V and 3 bases from J, leaving 8 bases between. The length of the CDR3 is 14 residues. The DNA for the CDR3 is TGTGCCAGCAGCTTAGCGATGACAGACTATGGCTACACCTTC. It yields the protein CASSLAMTDYGYTF.

The chain employs TRBV9 and TRBJ2-2; 12 nucleotides align to TRBD2. V lost 5 bases, J lost 1 base, and 15 bases stayed unmatched. Germline-derived CDR1 and CDR2 are SGDLS and YYNGEE. The CDR3 loop spans 20 amino acids. CDR3 DNA sequence: TGTGCCAGCAGTGACTCTACGGCCAGACTAGCGGGAGAGAACACCGGGGAGCTGTTTTTT. Encoded protein: CASSDSTARLAGENTGELFF. The entire variable domain, with the rest obtained from reference TRBV9 and TRBJ2-2, is as follows: DSGVTQTPKHLITATGQRVTLRCSPRSGDLSVYWYQQSLDQGLQFLIQYYNGEERAKGNILERFSAQQFPDLHSELNLSSLELGDSALYFCASSDSTARLAGENTGELFFGEGSRLTVL.

This clone has a handful of counts. V and J are TRBV4-1 and TRBJ2-7; D may be TRBD1 (6 bases). The CDR3 loop spans 15 amino acids. Germline V gene sequence: CDR1 MGHRA, CDR2 YSYEKL. V gave up 0 bases and J gave up 3 bases, with 12 bases separating them. The CDR3 reads CASSQDPGAYYEQYF. In DNA form, the CDR3 reads TGCGCCAGCAGCCAAGATCCAGGGGCCTACTACGAGCAGTACTTC.

A remark on this clone: This sample includes further DNA sequences coding for the same CDR3. The chain uses TRBV28 and TRBJ2-7; D might be TRBD2 (6 bases). Germline V gives CDR1 MDHEN, CDR2 SYDVKM. This CDR3 is 12 amino acids long. V lost 2 bases, J lost 4 bases, and 6 bases lay in between. DNA for the CDR3: TGTGCCAGCAGTTTAGGGGGGTACGAGCAGTACTTC. This translates into CASSLGGYEQYF.

The chain is built from TRBV19 and TRBJ1-1; TRBD1 aligns across 9 bases. The CDR3 runs to 14 residues. Germline V gene lookup returns CDR1 LNHDA and CDR2 SQIVND (reference sequence). Trimming removed 4 bases from V and 3 bases from J; junction bases left unmatched: 3. The CDR3 here is CASSTQGAYTEAFF. The CDR3 DNA is TGTGCCAGTAGTACACAGGGGGCGTACACTGAAGCTTTCTTT.

The chain is built from TRBV2 and TRBJ2-7; perhaps TRBD1 as D (5 bases). V gave up 8 bases and J gave up 1 base, with 12 bases separating them. This CDR3 comprises 13 residues. From germline, CDR1 is SNHLY and CDR2 FYNNEI. In nucleotides, the CDR3 is TGTGCCAGCTCAGAAGGGGCGTCCTACGAGCAGTACTTC. As protein: CASSEGASYEQYF.

This clone was counted between two and nine times. The chain has TRBV11-2 and TRBJ2-3, with D hard to call. Germline CDR1 is SGHAT and CDR2 is FQNNGV. V gave up 4 bases and J gave up 0 bases, with 8 bases separating them. The CDR3 is 14 amino acids. The CDR3 DNA is TGTGCCAGCAGCTCGCCGCGTAGCACAGATACGCAGTATTTT. Protein sequence: CASSSPRSTDTQYF. The full variable domain, completed using reference TRBV11-2 and TRBJ2-3, is EAGVAQSPRYKIIEKRQSVAFWCNPISGHATLYWYQQILGQGPKLLIQFQNNGVVDDSQLPKDRFSAERLKGVDSTLKIQPAKLEDSAVYLCASSSPRSTDTQYFGPGTRLTVL.

J is TRBJ2-1 and V is TRBV11-2, with TRBD2 identical over 10 bases. Losses at the gene ends were 7 bases for V and 4 bases for J; bases not matched to a gene: 19. The CDR3 covers 19 residues. CDR1 is SGHAT, CDR2 FQNNGV, per germline. CDR3 coding DNA: TGTGCCAGCACCACCCCCGGGGCTAGCGGGAGTCACGAATACAATGAGCAGTTCTTC. Its translation: CASTTPGASGSHEYNEQFF.

The rearrangement joins TRBV30 to TRBJ1-2, with D maybe TRBD1 (5 bases). Per the germline V gene, CDR1 is GTSNPN and CDR2 is SVGIG (reference sequence). The V end was cut by 0 bases, the J end by 6 bases, with 14 bases between. The CDR3 covers 14 residues. The CDR3 reads CAWSVLGAGDGYTF. CDR3 coding DNA: TGTGCCTGGAGTGTACTTGGGGCCGGCGATGGCTACACCTTC.

The chain carries TRBV9 and TRBJ1-2, with 9 bases aligning to TRBD1. J lost 1 base, V lost 0 bases, and 10 bases had no gene match. Germline CDR1 reads SGDLS; CDR2 reads YYNGEE. The CDR3 has 18 amino acids. In nucleotides, the CDR3 is TGTGCCAGCAGCGTAGCTTACCAGGGACAGGGTAGTAACTATGGCTACACCTTC. Residues: CASSVAYQGQGSNYGYTF.

The chain has TRBV10-3 and TRBJ2-7, with D unresolved. CDR3 length equals 11 residues. The V gene's germline CDR1 is ENHRY and CDR2 SYGVKD. With 10 bases removed from V and 4 bases from J, the gap between germline ends came to 11 bases. The CDR3 sequence: CATRQVYEQYF. CDR3 in DNA: TGTGCCACCCGTCAGGTATACGAGCAGTACTTC.

This clone was counted a single time. Other DNA variants within this sample encode the same CDR3. V is TRBV7-9 and J is TRBJ1-4, with 9 bases matching TRBD1. V lost 4 bases and J lost 7; bases outside the gene matches: 4. CDR1 SEHNR and CDR2 FQNEAQ come from the germline V gene (reference sequence). CDR3 length: 14 residues. CDR3 nucleotide sequence: TGTGCCAGCAGCTCCGACAGGGGGAGTGAAAAACTGTTTTTT. Protein: CASSSDRGSEKLFF.

Only a few counts were recorded for this clone. CDR3 loop: CASKNRDRLNTEAFF. CDR3 bases: TGTGCCAGCAAAAACCGGGACAGACTGAACACTGAAGCTTTCTTT. V and J are TRBV7-9 and TRBJ1-1; 7 bases match TRBD1. Trimming at V came to 7 bases and at J to 0 bases, leaving 8 bases not matched to a gene. Germline values: CDR1 SEHNR, CDR2 FQNEAQ (reference sequence). The CDR3 has 15 residues.

The V and J genes are TRBV5-1 and TRBJ2-7; TRBD2 might be the D (5 bases). CDR1 and CDR2 (germline): SGHRS, YFSETQ. Trimming shortened V by 0 bases and J by 5 bases, and 12 bases separated the two germline ends. This CDR3 comprises 14 residues. This chain's CDR3 is CASSLAGVLHEQYF. For the CDR3, the DNA is TGCGCCAGCAGCTTGGCCGGGGTTCTTCACGAGCAGTACTTC.

The CDR3 loop is CASSPPTNSYEQYF. Written as DNA, the CDR3 is TGTGCCAGCTCACCACCGACTAACTCCTACGAGCAGTACTTC. The V call is TRBV18, the J call TRBJ2-7; weak D call: TRBD2 (5 bases). V lost 0 bases and J 0 bases, leaving 6 bases between the germline ends. The CDR3 extends over 14 amino acids. Germline lookup yields CDR1 KGHSH and CDR2 LQKENI. Full variable domain (missing parts from reference TRBV18 and TRBJ2-7): NAGVMQNPRHLVRRRGQEARLRCSPMKGHSHVYWYRQLPEEGLKFMVYLQKENIIDESGMPKERFSAEFPKEGPSILRIQQVVRGDSAAYFCASSPPTNSYEQYFGPGTRLTVT.

The V gene is TRBV6-6, the J gene TRBJ2-5; 8 nucleotides align to TRBD2. CDR1 is MNHNY and CDR2 is SVGAGI in the germline V gene (reference sequence). Trimming removed 7 bases from V and 7 bases from J; junction bases left unmatched: 11. The CDR3 has 14 amino acids. CDR3 DNA: TGTGCCAGCACGCCTAGCGGGTCGGTGGGGACCCAGTACTTC. The encoded protein is CASTPSGSVGTQYF.

This clone showed up just once. Other DNA sequences in the sample encode the same CDR3. V usage is TRBV18 and J usage is TRBJ2-7, with D perhaps TRBD1 (5 bases). Germline CDR1 and CDR2: KGHSH and LQKENI. V was clipped by 6 bases and J by 1 base, with 13 bases between them. This CDR3 is built from 14 residues. The CDR3 DNA sequence: TGTGCCAGCTCCCTCCGAGACAGTTCCTACGAGCAGTACTTC. Translation gives CASSLRDSSYEQYF.

CDR3 protein: CAWSVYRVDGYTF. The DNA for the CDR3 is TGTGCCTGGAGTGTATACAGGGTCGACGGCTACACCTTC. The chain joins TRBV30 to TRBJ1-2, with D possibly being TRBD1 (6 bases). Between the trimmed V and J ends, which lost 0 bases and 8 bases, there was a span of 13 bases. Germline CDR1 GTSNPN, CDR2 SVGIG (reference sequence). The CDR3 loop spans 13 amino acids.